One and the same sample provided the 17 T cell receptor beta chains below, sequenced in a study of blood T cell repertoires in COVID-19. Sequenced by immunoSEQ multiplex PCR; TCRdb stores in-frame clones only, minus some. The table records some 180,000 clones, approximately 90% of them present only once. What was sequenced was peripheral blood. These receptors were obtained from a man aged 18 to 30 with COVID-19, enrolled during active disease.

The V and J genes are TRBV24-1 and TRBJ2-2, with TRBD1 matching 7 bases. Losses at the gene ends were 4 bases for V and 5 bases for J; bases not matched to a gene: 9. Per the germline V gene, CDR1 is KGHDR and CDR2 is SFDVKD. This CDR3 is 16 amino acids long. CDR3 sequence: CATSEPTGVTTGELFF. In nucleotides, the CDR3 is TGTGCCACCAGTGAGCCTACAGGGGTTACGACCGGGGAGCTGTTTTTT.

The chain employs TRBV19 and TRBJ2-1; 10 bases match TRBD2. Germline V gene sequence: CDR1 LNHDA, CDR2 SQIVND (reference sequence). The CDR3 is made up of 13 amino acids. J gave up 6 bases and V 6 bases, and 2 bases lay outside the gene matches. The CDR3 loop is CASRASGGNEQFF. The CDR3 nucleotides read TGTGCCAGTAGGGCTAGCGGGGGCAATGAGCAGTTCTTC.

The chain uses TRBV28 and TRBJ2-5; TRBD1 matches at 8 bases. This CDR3 has 16 amino acids. V dropped 2 bases and J dropped 3; count of bases not matched to a gene: 8. The germline gives CDR1 MDHEN, CDR2 SYDVKM. Written as DNA, the CDR3 is TGTGCCAGCAGTTTAGAAAGAGCGACAGGGGAAGAGACCCAGTACTTC. It codes for CASSLERATGEETQYF.

The chain combines TRBV7-2 with TRBJ1-5; 8 bases are shared with TRBD1. V gave up 5 bases and J gave up 1 base; unmatched junction bases: 4. Germline-derived CDR1 and CDR2 are SGHTA and FQGNSA. CDR3 size: 15 residues. The chain's CDR3 is CASSTGGKSNQPQHF. In DNA, the CDR3 is TGTGCCAGCAGCACAGGGGGGAAGAGCAATCAGCCCCAGCATTTT.

The gene calls are TRBV4-2 and TRBJ1-1; D is undetermined. Germline-derived CDR1 and CDR2 are LGHNA and YNFKEQ. The V gene lost 5 bases and the J gene lost 1 base, with 11 bases spanning the gap. The CDR3 consists of 14 residues. CDR3 in amino acids: CASSREGRNTEAFF. The CDR3, as DNA: TGTGCCAGCAGCAGGGAGGGCAGGAACACTGAAGCTTTCTTT.

A single count supports this clone. The chain recombines TRBV9 with TRBJ2-1; D is possibly TRBD2 (5 bases). There are 12 residues in the CDR3. Trimming left V 3 bases short and J 5 bases short, with 6 bases between. Germline V gene data show CDR1 as SGDLS and CDR2 as YYNGEE. Written as DNA, the CDR3 is TGTGCCAGCAGCGATAGCGACAATGAGCAGTTCTTC. It is translated as CASSDSDNEQFF.

This sequence joins TRBV18 and TRBJ1-5; 8 nucleotides line up with TRBD1. Germline V lookup: CDR1 KGHSH, CDR2 LQKENI. The CDR3 runs to 14 residues. V shed 4 bases, J shed 4 bases, and the junction held 3 bases outside the gene matches. Here the CDR3 reads CASSLRDRNQPQHF. The CDR3 nucleotides read TGTGCCAGCTCACTTCGGGACAGGAATCAGCCCCAGCATTTT.

This clone appeared a few times. The chain carries TRBV7-2 and TRBJ1-1, with 7 bases matching TRBD1. Unmatched junction bases numbered 0, after V lost 1 base and J lost 1 base. The CDR3 spans 14 residues. Germline CDR1 and CDR2: SGHTA and FQGNSA. The CDR3 loop reads CASSLGQGNTEAFF. CDR3 bases: TGTGCCAGCAGCTTAGGACAGGGGAACACTGAAGCTTTCTTT.

The chain couples TRBV11-2 to TRBJ2-7; 12 bases map to TRBD1. Germline trimming cut 8 bases from V and 6 bases from J; bases unmatched to any gene: 14. The CDR3 loop spans 16 amino acids. From germline, CDR1 is SGHAT and CDR2 FQNNGV. The CDR3 DNA follows: TGTGCCAGCGCCGTCCGTGGAGGGACAGGGGGCTTCGAGCAGTACTTC. This translates into CASAVRGGTGGFEQYF.

The chain uses TRBV28 and TRBJ2-2; 8 positions match TRBD1. The trim removed 6 bases at V and 0 bases at J, leaving 12 bases unmatched. Germline V CDR1 and CDR2: MDHEN, SYDVKM. The CDR3 spans 18 residues. The CDR3 coding sequence is TGTGCCAGCAGCCCCTCGGACAGGGTACGGCCGAACACCGGGGAGCTGTTTTTT. Amino acid sequence: CASSPSDRVRPNTGELFF.

The genes are TRBV28 and TRBJ2-7; D gene uncertain. V gave up 3 bases and J gave up 6 bases, with 6 bases separating them. CDR1 MDHEN and CDR2 SYDVKM come from the germline V gene. This CDR3 contains 11 residues. CDR3 in DNA: TGTGCCAGCAGTTTTCTGTCCGAGCAGTACTTC. This codes for CASSFLSEQYF.

The CDR3 loop is CASSLGVPRVDYGYTF. Here the CDR3 DNA reads TGTGCCAGCAGCTTAGGTGTTCCCAGGGTTGACTATGGCTACACCTTC. The chain links TRBV7-2 to TRBJ1-2, with a possible D match to TRBD1 (5 bases). Trimming removed 1 base from V and 3 bases from J, with 15 bases in between. Germline V gene sequence: CDR1 SGHTA, CDR2 FQGNSA. The CDR3 has 16 residues.

Regarding this clone: At one boundary the junction diverges from the germline segment, which might be a read error. V usage is TRBV4-1 and J usage is TRBJ2-7; 8 nucleotides align to TRBD2. The germline CDR1 and CDR2 sequences are MGHRA and YSYEKL. The CDR3 length is 14 residues. The CDR3 nucleotides read TGCGCCAGCAGCCAAGGGACTAGCTCCCACGAGCAGTACTTC. Protein product: CASSQGTSSHEQYF.

J is TRBJ1-5 and V is TRBV2; no firm D call. Trimming took off 6 bases at V and 1 base at J, with 10 bases between the two ends. The CDR3 consists of 14 residues. CDR1 SNHLY and CDR2 FYNNEI come from the germline V gene. This chain's CDR3 is CASSPRGSNQPQHF. The CDR3 nucleotides are TGTGCCAGCAGCCCTCGCGGGAGCAATCAGCCCCAGCATTTT.

The genes are TRBV27 and TRBJ1-2; 10 bases fit TRBD1. This CDR3 is 14 amino acids long. V trimming: 5 bases; J trimming: 8 bases; junction bases outside the gene matches: 8. Per germline, CDR1 MNHEY and CDR2 SMNVEV (reference sequence). The CDR3 here is CASSPGQGREGYTF. CDR3 coding DNA: TGTGCCAGCAGTCCGGGACAGGGGAGAGAAGGCTACACCTTC.

This clone was counted only a few times. This sequence joins TRBV14 and TRBJ1-1; D gene uncertain. The V gene's germline CDR1 is SGHDN and CDR2 FVKESK. The V gene lost 3 bases and the J gene lost 0 bases, with 8 bases spanning the gap. The CDR3 totals 14 residues. The DNA for the CDR3 is TGTGCCAGCAGCCATCCTCCAGTGAACACTGAAGCTTTCTTT. Protein: CASSHPPVNTEAFF.

J is TRBJ2-1 and V is TRBV5-5; 10 nucleotides match TRBD2. This CDR3 is 17 amino acids long. V lost 0 bases to trimming and J lost 2 bases; unmatched junction nucleotides: 5. Germline CDR1 SGHKS, CDR2 YYEKEE (reference sequence). CDR3 bases: TGTGCCAGCAGCTTGGTTCCTAGCGGGAGTGCCTACAATGAGCAGTTCTTC. Protein product: CASSLVPSGSAYNEQFF. The entire variable domain, with the rest obtained from reference TRBV5-5 and TRBJ2-1, is as follows: DAGVTQSPTHLIKTRGQQVTLRCSPISGHKSVSWYQQVLGQGPQFIFQYYEKEERGRGNFPDRFSARQFPNYSSELNVNALLLGDSALYLCASSLVPSGSAYNEQFFGPGTRLTVL.